Listed below are T cell receptor beta chains from one sample, sequenced in a study of cytomegalovirus exposure and HLA in healthy donors. Here immunoSEQ multiplex PCR was the method, and the copy in TCRdb shows in-frame clones only, minus some. The sample includes some 340,000 clones, about nine tenths of them seen just once. Sequenced material: PBMCs. These receptors came from a woman aged 25 to 39 in good health and CMV-seropositive. The CDR3 runs from the conserved cysteine through the conserved F or W. The D gene is left open where the match is weak.

cdr3_nt cdr3_aa v_call d_call j_call
TGTGCCAGCAGTTTGGGGACATTCTGGCCTGAAGCTTTCTTT CASSLGTFWPEAFF TRBV28 NA TRBJ1-1
TGTGCCAGCAGCCCACAGGGGCCAGGGGAAAAACTGTTTTTT CASSPQGPGEKLFF TRBV5-6 TRBD1 TRBJ1-4
TGTGCCAGCAGGACCGGGTTCGGGGCTTTCACCTTC CASRTGFGAFTF TRBV6-1 NA TRBJ1-2
TGCGCCAGCAGCCAAGTGAAGTGGGTGGGGGCTGAAGCTTTCTTT CASSQVKWVGAEAFF TRBV4-1 NA TRBJ1-1
TGTGCCAGCATGGTGGGGACAGGGAAGAACACTGAAGCTTTCTTT CASMVGTGKNTEAFF TRBV6-4 TRBD1 TRBJ1-1
TGTGCCATCAGTGAGTTTGAAGCGGGGGGGCCTGTGGGCAATGAGCAGTTCTTC CAISEFEAGGPVGNEQFF TRBV10-3 TRBD2 TRBJ2-1
TGTGCCAGCAGCTCCAGGGGGGGGACAGATACGCAGTATTTT CASSSRGGTDTQYF TRBV5-6 NA TRBJ2-3
TGTGCCAGTAGTAACAGCGGGAGATTCTACGAGCAGTACTTC CASSNSGRFYEQYF TRBV19 TRBD2 TRBJ2-7
TGCGCCAGCAGCCCCAAGGGACAGGCGGACCTCTATGGCTACACCTTC CASSPKGQADLYGYTF TRBV4-3 TRBD1 TRBJ1-2
TGTGCCAGCGGGCAGGGGGCATCCTACGAGCAGTACTTC CASGQGASYEQYF TRBV6-5 TRBD1 TRBJ2-7